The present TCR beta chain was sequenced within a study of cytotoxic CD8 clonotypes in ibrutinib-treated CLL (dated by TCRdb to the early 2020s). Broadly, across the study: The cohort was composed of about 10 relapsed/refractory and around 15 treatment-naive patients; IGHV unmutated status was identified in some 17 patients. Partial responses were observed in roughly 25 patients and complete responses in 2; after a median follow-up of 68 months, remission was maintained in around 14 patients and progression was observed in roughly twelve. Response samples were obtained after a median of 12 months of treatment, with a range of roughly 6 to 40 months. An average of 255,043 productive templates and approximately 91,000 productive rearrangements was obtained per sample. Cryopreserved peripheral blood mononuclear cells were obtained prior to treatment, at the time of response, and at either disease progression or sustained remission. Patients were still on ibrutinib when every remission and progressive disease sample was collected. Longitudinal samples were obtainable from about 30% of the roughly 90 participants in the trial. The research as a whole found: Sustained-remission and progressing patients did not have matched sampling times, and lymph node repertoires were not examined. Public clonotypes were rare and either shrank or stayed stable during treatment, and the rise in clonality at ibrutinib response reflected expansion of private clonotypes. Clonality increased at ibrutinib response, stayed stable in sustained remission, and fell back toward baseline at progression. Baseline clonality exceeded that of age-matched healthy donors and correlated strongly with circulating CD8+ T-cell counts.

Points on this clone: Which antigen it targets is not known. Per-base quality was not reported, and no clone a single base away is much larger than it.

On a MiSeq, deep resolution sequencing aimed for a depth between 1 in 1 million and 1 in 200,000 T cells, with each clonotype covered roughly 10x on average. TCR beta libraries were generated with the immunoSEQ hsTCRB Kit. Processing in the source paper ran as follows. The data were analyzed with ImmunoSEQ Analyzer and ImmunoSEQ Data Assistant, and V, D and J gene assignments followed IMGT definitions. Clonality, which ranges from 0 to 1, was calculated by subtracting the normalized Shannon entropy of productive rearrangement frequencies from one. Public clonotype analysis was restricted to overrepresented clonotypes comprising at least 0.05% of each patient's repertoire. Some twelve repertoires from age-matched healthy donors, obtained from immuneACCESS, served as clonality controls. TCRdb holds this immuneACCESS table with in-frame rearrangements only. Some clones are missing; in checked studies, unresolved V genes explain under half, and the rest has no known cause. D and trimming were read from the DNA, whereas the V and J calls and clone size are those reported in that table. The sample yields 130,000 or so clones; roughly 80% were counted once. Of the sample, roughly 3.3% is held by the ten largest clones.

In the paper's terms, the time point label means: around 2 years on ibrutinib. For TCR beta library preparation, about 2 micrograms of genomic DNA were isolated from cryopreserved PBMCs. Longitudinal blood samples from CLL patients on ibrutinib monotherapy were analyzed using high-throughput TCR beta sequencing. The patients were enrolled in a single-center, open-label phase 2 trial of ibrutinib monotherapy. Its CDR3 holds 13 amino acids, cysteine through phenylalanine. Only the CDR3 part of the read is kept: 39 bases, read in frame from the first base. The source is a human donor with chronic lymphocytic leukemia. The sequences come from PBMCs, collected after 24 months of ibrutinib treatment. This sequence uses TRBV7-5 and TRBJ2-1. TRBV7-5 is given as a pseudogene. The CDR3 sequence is CARSLVGGLIQFF. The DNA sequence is TGTGCCAGAAGCCTAGTGGGCGGCCTGATCCAGTTCTTC.